In this sample, the clone carrying this T cell receptor beta chain turned up many times. CDR1 and CDR2 from the germline V gene are SGHDT and YYEEEE. V was pared by 4 bases and J by 4 bases, with 15 bases of the junction left unmatched. There are 18 residues in the CDR3. The data were taken from a study of T cell repertoires in cytomegalovirus infection. Using its own MiXCR run on the reads, TCRdb lists one record per CDR3 protein. In the table there are just under 300,000 distinct CDR3 sequences, about a tenth of which are singletons. The source material was PBMCs. This receptor was identified in a human donor in good health (CMV status not recorded). Some clones in this sample may be carry-over from other donors' samples. The chain recombines TRBV5-6 with TRBJ1-5, with TRBD1 matching 9 bases. CDR3: CASSRLPGQGGWNQPQHF. The CDR3 DNA reads as TGTGCCAGCAGCCGCCTGCCGGGACAGGGTGGATGGAATCAGCCCCAGCATTTT.